This T cell receptor (beta chain) appears in the sequencing data of a study of cytomegalovirus exposure and HLA in healthy donors. Repertoires were generated with immunoSEQ multiplex PCR, while TCRdb's copy carries only in-frame clones and drops some. The table has under 150,000 clones, around nine tenths seen once. Separate from the 666-subject first cohort, the 120-subject validation cohort was the one that the donors belonged to. CDR3 length equals 14 residues. CDR1 and CDR2 (germline): MNHEY, SMNVEV (reference sequence). Trimming pared 3 bases from V and 3 bases from J, leaving 10 bases between. As concerns this clone: Its matching antigen is unknown.

General study findings and limits: Specificity for CMV antigens was confirmed in vitro for three of the CMV-associated chains. Most TCR sequences showed up rarely, but some public TCRs showed up in many donors. The authors listed roughly 150 TCR beta chains as cytomegalovirus-associated.

The sequencing sample was made of PBMCs. This sequence joins TRBV27 and TRBJ2-3, with D hard to call. This TCR came from a woman under 30 in good health and CMV-seronegative. The CDR3 here is CASSFTGVTDTQYF. The CDR3 coding sequence is TGTGCCAGCAGTTTCACCGGAGTAACAGATACGCAGTATTTT.